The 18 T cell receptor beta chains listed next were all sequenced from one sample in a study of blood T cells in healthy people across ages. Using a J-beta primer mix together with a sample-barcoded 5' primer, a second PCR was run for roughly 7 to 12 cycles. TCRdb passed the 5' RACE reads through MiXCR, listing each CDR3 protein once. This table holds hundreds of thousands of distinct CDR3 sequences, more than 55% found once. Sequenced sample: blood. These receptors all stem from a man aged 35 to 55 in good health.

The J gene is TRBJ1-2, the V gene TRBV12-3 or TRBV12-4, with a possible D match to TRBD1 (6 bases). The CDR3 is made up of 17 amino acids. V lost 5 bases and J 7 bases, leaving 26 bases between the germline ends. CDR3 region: CASSPHLNRAGDLGYTF. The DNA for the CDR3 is TGTGCCAGCAGTCCGCACCTGAACAGGGCTGGAGATCTTGGCTACACCTTC.

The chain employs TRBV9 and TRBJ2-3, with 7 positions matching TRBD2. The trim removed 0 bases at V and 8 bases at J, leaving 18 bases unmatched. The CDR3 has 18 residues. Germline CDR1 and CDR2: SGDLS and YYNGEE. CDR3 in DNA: TGTGCCAGCAGCGTAGAGGGTTGGGGACTACCTCCGCGGGGTACGCAGTATTTT. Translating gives CASSVEGWGLPPRGTQYF.

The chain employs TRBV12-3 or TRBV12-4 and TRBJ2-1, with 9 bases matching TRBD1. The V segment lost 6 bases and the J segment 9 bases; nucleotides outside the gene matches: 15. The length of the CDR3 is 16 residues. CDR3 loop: CASRGSDRGFRSEQFF. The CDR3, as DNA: TGTGCCAGCAGAGGGAGTGACAGGGGGTTTCGTTCTGAGCAGTTCTTC.

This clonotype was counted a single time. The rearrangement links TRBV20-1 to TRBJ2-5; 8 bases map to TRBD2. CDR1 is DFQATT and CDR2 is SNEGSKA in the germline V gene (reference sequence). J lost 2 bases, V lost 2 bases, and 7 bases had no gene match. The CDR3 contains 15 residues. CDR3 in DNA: TGCAGTGCTAGACCAGCGGGGGTGACACAAGAGACCCAGTACTTC. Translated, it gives CSARPAGVTQETQYF.

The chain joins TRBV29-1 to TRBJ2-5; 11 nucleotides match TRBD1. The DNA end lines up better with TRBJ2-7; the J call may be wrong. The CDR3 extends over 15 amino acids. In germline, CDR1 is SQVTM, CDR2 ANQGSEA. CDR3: CSADSGTGGIYEQYF. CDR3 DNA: TGCAGCGCCGATTCCGGGACAGGGGGGATTTACGAGCAGTACTTC.

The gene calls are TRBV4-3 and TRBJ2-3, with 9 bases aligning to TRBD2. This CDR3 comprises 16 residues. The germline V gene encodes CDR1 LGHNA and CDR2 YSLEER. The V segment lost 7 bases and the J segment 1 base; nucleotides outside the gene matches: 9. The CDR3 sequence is CASNPSGTSRTDTQYF. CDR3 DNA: TGCGCCAGCAACCCCTCCGGGACTAGCCGCACAGATACGCAGTATTTT.

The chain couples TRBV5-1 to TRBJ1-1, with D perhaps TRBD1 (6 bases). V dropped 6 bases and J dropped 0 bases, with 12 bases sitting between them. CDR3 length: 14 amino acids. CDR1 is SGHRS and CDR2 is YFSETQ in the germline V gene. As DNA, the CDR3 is TGCGCCAGCACGCAGGACAGATTGAACACTGAAGCTTTCTTT. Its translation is CASTQDRLNTEAFF.

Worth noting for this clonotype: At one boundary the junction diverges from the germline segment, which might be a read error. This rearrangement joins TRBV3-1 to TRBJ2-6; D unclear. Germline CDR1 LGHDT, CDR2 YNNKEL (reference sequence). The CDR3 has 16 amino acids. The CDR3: CASSPRIRSGTNVLTF. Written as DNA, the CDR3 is TGTGCCAGCAGCCCTAGAATTCGCTCTGGGACCAACGTCCTGACTTTC.

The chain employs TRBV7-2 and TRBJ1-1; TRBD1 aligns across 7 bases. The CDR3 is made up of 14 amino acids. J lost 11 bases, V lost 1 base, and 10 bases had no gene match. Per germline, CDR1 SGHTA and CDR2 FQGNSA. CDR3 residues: CASSLGVSGGLAFF. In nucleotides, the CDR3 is TGTGCCAGCAGCTTAGGTGTGTCAGGGGGTCTCGCTTTCTTT.

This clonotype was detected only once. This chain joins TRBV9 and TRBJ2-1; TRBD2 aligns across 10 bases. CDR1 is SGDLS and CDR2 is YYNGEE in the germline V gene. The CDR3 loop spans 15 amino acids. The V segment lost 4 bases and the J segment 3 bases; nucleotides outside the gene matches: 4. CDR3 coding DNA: TGTGCCAGCAGCAAACTAGCGGGGCTCTACAATGAGCAGTTCTTC. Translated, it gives CASSKLAGLYNEQFF.

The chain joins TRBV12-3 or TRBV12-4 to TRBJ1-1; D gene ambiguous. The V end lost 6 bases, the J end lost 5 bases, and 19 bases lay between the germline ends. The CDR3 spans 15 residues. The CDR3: CASSPPGWTGTEAFF. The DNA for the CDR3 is TGTGCCAGCAGCCCTCCCGGGTGGACGGGGACTGAAGCTTTCTTT.

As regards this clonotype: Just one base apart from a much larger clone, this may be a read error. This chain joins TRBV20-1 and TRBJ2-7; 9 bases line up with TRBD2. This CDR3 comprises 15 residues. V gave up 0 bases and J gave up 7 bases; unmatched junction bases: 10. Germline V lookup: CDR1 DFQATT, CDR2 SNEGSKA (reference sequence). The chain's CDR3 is CSAREGGGANDEQYF. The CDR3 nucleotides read TGCAGTGCTAGAGAAGGCGGGGGGGCCAACGATGAGCAGTACTTC.

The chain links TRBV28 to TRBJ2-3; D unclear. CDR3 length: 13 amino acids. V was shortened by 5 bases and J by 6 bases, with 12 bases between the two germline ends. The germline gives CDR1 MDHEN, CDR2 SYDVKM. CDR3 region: CASSPTRWDTQYF. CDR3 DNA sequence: TGTGCCAGCAGTCCCACGAGGTGGGATACGCAGTATTTT.

CDR3 in DNA: TGCAGCGAAAACAGGGGGAGCGGTGGCTACACCTTC. Protein: CSENRGSGGYTF. The rearrangement joins TRBV29-1 to TRBJ1-2; 8 nucleotides align to TRBD1. The V segment lost 7 bases and the J segment 7 bases; nucleotides outside the gene matches: 8. The germline gives CDR1 SQVTM, CDR2 ANQGSEA. There are 12 residues in the CDR3.

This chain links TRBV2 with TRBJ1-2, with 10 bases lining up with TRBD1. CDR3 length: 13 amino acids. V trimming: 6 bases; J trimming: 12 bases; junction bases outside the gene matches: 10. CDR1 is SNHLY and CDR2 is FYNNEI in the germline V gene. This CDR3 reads CASRARETGGHTF. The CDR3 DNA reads TGTGCCAGCAGGGCCCGCGAGACAGGGGGCCACACCTTC.

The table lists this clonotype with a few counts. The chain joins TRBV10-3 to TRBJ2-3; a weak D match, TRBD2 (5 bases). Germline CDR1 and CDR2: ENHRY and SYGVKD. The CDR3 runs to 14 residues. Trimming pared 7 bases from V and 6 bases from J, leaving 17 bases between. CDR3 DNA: TGTGCCATCACCCGAGGATTAGCGCCGGATACGCAGTATTTT. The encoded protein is CAITRGLAPDTQYF.

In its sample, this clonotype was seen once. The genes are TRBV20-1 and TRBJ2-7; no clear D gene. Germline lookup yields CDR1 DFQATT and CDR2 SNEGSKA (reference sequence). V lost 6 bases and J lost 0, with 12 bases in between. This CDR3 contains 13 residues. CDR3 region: CSAQHSNSYEQYF. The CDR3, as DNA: TGCAGTGCGCAACACTCGAACTCCTACGAGCAGTACTTC.

The CDR3 protein is CASSIDPRTYEQYF. The CDR3 bases are TGTGCCAGTAGTATAGACCCTCGGACCTACGAGCAGTACTTC. V usage is TRBV19 and J usage is TRBJ2-7; D not resolved. Deletions cut 0 bases from V and 2 bases from J, with 8 bases between. The CDR3 covers 14 residues. From germline, CDR1 is LNHDA and CDR2 SQIVND (reference sequence).